The source of this TCR beta chain is a study of immune evolution from preneoplasia to lung adenocarcinoma. Germline CDR1 reads MNHEY; CDR2 reads SMNVEV (reference sequence). This CDR3 is 14 amino acids long. The ends lost 3 bases at V and 2 bases at J; junction bases unmatched: 3. Study outcomes and limitations: Top clone share appeared to fall from AAH through AIS, MIA, adenocarcinoma.

To note about this clone: The antigen remains unidentified. The sample holds other DNA sequences that translate to the same CDR3.

Method: immunoSEQ multiplex PCR; TCRdb's copy keeps in-frame clones and lacks some. The sample holds 5,900 or so clones, 76% seen once. The chain joins TRBV27 to TRBJ2-7, with TRBD2 identical over 8 bases. Sequencing was done on a sample of FFPE minimally invasive lung adenocarcinoma tissue. The sequence was obtained from a person in their sixties or seventies with lung adenocarcinoma. The CDR3 loop is CASSFREGPYEQYF. In nucleotides, the CDR3 is TGTGCCAGCAGTTTCCGGGAGGGCCCCTACGAGCAGTACTTC.